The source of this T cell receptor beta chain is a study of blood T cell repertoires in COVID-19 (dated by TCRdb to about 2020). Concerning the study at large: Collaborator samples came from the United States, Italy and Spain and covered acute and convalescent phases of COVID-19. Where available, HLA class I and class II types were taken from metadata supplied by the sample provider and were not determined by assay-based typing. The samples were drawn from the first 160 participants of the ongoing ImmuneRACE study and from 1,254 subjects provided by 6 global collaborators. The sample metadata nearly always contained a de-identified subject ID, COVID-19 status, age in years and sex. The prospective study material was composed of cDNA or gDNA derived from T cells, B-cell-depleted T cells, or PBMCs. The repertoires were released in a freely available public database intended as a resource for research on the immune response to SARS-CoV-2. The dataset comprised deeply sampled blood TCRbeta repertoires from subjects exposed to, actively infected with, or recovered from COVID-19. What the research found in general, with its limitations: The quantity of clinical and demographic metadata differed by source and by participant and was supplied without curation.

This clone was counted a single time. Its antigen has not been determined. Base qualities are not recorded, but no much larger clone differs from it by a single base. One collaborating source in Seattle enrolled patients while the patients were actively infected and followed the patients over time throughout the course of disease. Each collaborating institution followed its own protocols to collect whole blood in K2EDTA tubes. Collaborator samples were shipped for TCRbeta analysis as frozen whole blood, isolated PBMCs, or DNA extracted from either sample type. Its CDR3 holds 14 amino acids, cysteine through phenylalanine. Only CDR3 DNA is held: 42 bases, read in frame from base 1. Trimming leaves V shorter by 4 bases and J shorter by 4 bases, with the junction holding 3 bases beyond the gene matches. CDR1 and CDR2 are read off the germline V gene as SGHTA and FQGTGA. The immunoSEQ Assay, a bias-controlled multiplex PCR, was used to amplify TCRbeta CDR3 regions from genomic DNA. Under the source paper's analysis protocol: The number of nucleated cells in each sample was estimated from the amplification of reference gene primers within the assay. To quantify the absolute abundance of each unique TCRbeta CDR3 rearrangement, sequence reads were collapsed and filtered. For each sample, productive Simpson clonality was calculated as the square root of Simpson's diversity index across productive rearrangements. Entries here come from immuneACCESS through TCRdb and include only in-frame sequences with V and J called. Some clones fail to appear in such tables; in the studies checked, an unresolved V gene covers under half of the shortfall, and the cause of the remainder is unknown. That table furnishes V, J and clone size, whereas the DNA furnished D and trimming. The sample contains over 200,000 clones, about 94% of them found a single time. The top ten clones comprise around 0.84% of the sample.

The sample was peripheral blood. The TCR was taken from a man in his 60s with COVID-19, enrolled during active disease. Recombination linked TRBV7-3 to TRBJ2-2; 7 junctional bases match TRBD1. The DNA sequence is TGTGCCAGCAGCTCGACAGGGTCCACCGGGGAGCTGTTTTTT. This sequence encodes CASSSTGSTGELFF.